This TCR beta chain was documented in a study of blood T cell repertoires in COVID-19. Study summary: From T cells, B-cell-depleted T cells, or PBMCs came the material, which was cDNA or gDNA.

This clone was detected a few times. Trimming stripped 8 bases from V and 4 bases from J, with 11 bases between. This CDR3 spans 12 amino acids. The germline V gene encodes CDR1 SNHLY and CDR2 FYNNEI. The data were produced by immunoSEQ multiplex PCR, yet TCRdb's version contains in-frame clones alone and is incomplete. In the table there are roughly 440,000 clones, around 88% of which are singletons. Seattle patients were enrolled during active infection and followed longitudinally. The sequencing sample was made of peripheral blood. The genes are TRBV2 and TRBJ1-1; D may be TRBD1 (5 bases). This clonotype was obtained from a woman aged 50 to 65 with COVID-19, enrolled during active disease. CDR3 sequence: CASLQESTEAFF. The DNA for the CDR3 is TGTGCCAGCCTACAGGAGTCCACTGAAGCTTTCTTT.